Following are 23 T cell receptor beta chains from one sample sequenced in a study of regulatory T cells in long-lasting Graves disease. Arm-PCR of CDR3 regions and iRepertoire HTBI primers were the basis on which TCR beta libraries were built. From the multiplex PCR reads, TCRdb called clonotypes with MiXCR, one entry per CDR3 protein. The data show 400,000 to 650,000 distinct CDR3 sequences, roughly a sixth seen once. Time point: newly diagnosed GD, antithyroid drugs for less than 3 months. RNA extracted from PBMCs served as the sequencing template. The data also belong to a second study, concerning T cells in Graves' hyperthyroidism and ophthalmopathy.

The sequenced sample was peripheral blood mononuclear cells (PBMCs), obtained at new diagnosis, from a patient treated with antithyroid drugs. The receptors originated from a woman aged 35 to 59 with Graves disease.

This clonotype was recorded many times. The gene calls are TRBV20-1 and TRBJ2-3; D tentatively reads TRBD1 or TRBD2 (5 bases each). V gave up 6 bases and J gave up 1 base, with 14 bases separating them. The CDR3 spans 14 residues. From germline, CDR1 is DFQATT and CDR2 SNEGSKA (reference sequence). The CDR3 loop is CSAEGPMGTDTQYF. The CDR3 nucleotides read TGCAGTGCCGAGGGACCCATGGGCACAGATACGCAGTATTTT.

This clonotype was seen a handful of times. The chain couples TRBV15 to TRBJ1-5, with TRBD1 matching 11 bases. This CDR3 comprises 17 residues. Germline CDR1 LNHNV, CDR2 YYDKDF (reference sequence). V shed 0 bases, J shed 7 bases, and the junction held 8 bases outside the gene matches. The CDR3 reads CATSRDRGQGGGQPQHF. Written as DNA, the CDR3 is TGTGCCACCAGCAGAGATCGGGGACAGGGGGGGGGACAGCCCCAGCATTTT. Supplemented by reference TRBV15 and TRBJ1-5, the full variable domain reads DAMVIQNPRYQVTQFGKPVTLSCSQTLNHNVMYWYQQKSSQAPKLLFHYYDKDFNNEADTPDNFQSRRPNTSFCFLDIRSPGLGDTAMYLCATSRDRGQGGGQPQHFGDGTRLSIL.

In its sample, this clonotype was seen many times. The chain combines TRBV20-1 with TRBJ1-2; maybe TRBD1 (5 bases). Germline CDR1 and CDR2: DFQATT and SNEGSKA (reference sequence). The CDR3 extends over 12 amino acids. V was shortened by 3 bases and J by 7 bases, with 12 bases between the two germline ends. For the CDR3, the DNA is TGCAGTGCTAGTCCAGGGAACCCTGGCTACACCTTC. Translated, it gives CSASPGNPGYTF.

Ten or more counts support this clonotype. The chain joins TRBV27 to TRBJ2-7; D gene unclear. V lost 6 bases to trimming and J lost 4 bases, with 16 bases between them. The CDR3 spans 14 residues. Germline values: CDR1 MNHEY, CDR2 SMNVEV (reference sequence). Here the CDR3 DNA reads TGTGCCAGCAGGCCGCCCGACTCCTGGTACGAGCAGTACTTC. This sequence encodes CASRPPDSWYEQYF.

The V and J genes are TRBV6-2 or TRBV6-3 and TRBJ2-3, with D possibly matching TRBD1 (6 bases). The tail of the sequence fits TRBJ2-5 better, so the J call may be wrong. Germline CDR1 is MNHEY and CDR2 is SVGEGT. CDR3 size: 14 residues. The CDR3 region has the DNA TGTGCCAGCAGTTACGTGGGGGCCTATGAGACCCAGTACTTC. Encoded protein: CASSYVGAYETQYF.

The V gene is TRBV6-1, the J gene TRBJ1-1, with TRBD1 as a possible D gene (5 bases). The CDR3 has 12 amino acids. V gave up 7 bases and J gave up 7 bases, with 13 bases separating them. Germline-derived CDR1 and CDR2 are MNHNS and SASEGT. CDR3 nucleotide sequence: TGTGCCAGCAACCGATGGGGGGGTGAAGCTTTCTTT. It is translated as CASNRWGGEAFF.

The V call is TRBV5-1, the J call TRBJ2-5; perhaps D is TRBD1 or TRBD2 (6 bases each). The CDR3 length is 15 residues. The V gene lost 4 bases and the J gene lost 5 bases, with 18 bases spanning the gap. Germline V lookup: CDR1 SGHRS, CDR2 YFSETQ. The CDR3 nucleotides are TGCGCCAGCAGCCTATCCTCGGGGGCCCCGGAGACCCAGTACTTC. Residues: CASSLSSGAPETQYF.

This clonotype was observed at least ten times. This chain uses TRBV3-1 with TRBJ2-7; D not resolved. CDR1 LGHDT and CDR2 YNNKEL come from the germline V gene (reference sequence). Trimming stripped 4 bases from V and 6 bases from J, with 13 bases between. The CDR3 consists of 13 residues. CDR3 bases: TGTGCCAGCAGCCCGGATCCTGACTCCGAGCAGTACTTC. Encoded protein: CASSPDPDSEQYF.

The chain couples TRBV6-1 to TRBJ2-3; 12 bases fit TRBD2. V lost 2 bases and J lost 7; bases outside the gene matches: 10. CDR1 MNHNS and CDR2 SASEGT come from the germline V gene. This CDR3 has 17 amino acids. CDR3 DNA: TGTGCCAGCAGTGAACTAGCGGGGGGGCCAGGACTATATACGCAGTATTTT. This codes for CASSELAGGPGLYTQYF.

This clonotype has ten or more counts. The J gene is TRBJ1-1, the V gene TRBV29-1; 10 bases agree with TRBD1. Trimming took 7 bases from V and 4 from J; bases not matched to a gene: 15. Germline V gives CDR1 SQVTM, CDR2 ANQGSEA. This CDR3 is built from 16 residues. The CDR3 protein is CSARPGTGVAGTEAFF. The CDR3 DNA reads TGCAGCGCCCGTCCCGGGACAGGGGTAGCGGGCACTGAAGCTTTCTTT.

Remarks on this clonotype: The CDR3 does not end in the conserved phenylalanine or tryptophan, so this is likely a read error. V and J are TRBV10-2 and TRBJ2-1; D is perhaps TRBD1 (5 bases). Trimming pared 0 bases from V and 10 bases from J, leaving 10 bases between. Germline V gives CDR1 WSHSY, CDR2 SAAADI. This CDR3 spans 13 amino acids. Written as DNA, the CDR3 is TGCGCCAGCAGTGAGTCGAGACAGAGGGAGCAGTTCCTC. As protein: CASSESRQREQFL.

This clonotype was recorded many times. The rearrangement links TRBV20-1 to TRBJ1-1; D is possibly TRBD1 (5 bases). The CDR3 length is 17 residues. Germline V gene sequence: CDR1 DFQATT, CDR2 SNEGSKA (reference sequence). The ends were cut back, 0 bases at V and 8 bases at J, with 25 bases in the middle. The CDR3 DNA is TGCAGTGCTAGAGATCGATCGGAATATGGCAGGGCGTTAGAAGCTTTCTTT. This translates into CSARDRSEYGRALEAFF.

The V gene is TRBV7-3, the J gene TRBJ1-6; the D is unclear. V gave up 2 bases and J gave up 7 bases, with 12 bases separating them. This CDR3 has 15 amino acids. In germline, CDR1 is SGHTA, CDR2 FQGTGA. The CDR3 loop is CASSLEPGVNSPLHF. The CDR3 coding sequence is TGTGCCAGCAGCTTAGAACCCGGGGTAAATTCACCCCTCCACTTT.

The CDR3 sequence is CASSPGQTPNYGYTF. In nucleotides, the CDR3 is TGTGCCAGCAGCCCGGGACAGACACCTAACTATGGCTACACCTTC. The chain links TRBV7-3 to TRBJ1-2; 7 bases line up with TRBD1. Germline CDR1 is SGHTA and CDR2 is FQGTGA. The CDR3 extends over 15 amino acids. The V segment lost 5 bases and the J segment 0 bases; nucleotides outside the gene matches: 6.

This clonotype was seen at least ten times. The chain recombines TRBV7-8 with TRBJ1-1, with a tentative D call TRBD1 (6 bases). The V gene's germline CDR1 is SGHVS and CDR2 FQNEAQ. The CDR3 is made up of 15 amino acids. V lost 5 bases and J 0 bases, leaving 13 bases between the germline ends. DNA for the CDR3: TGTGCCAGCAGCCCAACAGGGAGGATGAACACTGAAGCTTTCTTT. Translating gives CASSPTGRMNTEAFF.

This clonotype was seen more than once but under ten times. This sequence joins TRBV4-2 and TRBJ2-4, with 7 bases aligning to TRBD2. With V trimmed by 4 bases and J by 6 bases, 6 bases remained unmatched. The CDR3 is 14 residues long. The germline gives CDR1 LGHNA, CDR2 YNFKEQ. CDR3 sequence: CASSPDWGGNIQYF. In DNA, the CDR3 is TGTGCCAGCAGCCCCGACTGGGGGGGAAACATTCAGTACTTC.

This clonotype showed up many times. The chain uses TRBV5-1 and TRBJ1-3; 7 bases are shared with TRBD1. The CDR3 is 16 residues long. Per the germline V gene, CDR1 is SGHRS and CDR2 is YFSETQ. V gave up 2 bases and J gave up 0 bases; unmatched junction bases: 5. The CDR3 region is CASSLRTGSSGNTIYF. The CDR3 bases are TGCGCCAGCAGCTTACGGACAGGCTCCTCTGGAAACACCATATATTTT. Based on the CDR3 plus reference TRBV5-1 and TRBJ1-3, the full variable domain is KAGVTQTPRYLIKTRGQQVTLSCSPISGHRSVSWYQQTPGQGLQFLFEYFSETQRNKGNFPGRFSGRQFSNSRSEMNVSTLELGDSALYLCASSLRTGSSGNTIYFGEGSWLTVV.

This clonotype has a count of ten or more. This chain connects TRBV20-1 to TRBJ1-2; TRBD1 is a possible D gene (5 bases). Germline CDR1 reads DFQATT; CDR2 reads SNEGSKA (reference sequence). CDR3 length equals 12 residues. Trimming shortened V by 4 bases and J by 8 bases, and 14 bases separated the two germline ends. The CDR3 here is CSATGFVDGYTF. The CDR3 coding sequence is TGCAGTGCTACAGGGTTTGTGGACGGCTACACCTTC.

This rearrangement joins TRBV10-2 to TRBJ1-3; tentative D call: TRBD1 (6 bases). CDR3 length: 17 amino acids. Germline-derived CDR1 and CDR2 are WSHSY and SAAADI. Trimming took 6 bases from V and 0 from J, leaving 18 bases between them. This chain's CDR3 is CASRPPTTGLSGNTIYF. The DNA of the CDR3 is TGCGCCAGCAGACCACCAACGACAGGACTCTCTGGAAACACCATATATTTT.

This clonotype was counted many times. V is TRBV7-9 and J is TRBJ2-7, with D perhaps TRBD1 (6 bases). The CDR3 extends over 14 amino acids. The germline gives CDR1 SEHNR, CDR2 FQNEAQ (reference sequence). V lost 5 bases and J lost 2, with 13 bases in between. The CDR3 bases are TGTGCCAGCAGCGCTGGGGACAAACCCTACGAGCAGTACTTC. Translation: CASSAGDKPYEQYF. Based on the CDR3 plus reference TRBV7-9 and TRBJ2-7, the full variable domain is DTGVSQNPRHKITKRGQNVTFRCDPISEHNRLYWYRQTLGQGPEFLTYFQNEAQLEKSRLLSDRFSAERPKGSFSTLEIQRTEQGDSAMYLCASSAGDKPYEQYFGPGTRLTVT.

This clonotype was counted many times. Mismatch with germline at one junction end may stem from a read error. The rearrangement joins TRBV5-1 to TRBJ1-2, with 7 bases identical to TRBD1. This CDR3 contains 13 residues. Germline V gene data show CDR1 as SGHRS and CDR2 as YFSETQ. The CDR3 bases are TGTGCCAGCAGCCAGGACAGGAACTATGGCTACACCTTC. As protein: CASSQDRNYGYTF.

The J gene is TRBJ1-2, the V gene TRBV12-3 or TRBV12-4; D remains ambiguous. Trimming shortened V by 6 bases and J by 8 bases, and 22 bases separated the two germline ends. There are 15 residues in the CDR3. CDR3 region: CASRPKIRLSGGYTF. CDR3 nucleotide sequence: TGTGCCAGCAGACCCAAGATAAGGCTTTCGGGAGGCTACACCTTC.

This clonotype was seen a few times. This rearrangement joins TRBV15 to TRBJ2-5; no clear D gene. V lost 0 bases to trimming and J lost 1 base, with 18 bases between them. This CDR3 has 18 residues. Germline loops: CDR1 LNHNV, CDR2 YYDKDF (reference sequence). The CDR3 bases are TGTGCCACCAGCAGAGAATTCGGCCTTCTGACTTCCCAAGAGACCCAGTACTTC. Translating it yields CATSREFGLLTSQETQYF. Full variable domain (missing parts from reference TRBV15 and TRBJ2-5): DAMVIQNPRYQVTQFGKPVTLSCSQTLNHNVMYWYQQKSSQAPKLLFHYYDKDFNNEADTPDNFQSRRPNTSFCFLDIRSPGLGDTAMYLCATSREFGLLTSQETQYFGPGTRLLVL.